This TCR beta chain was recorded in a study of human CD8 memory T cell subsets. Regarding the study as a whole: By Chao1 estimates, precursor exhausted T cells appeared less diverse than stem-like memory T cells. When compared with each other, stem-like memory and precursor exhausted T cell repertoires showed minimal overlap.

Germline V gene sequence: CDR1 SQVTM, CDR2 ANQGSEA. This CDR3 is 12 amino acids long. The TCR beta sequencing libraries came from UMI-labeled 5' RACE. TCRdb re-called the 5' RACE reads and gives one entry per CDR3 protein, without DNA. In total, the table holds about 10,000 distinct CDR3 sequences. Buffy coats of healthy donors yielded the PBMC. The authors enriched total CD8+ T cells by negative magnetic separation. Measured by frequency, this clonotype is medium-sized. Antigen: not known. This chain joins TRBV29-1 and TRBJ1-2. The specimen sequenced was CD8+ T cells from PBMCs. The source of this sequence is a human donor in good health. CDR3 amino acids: CSVVTASYGYTF.